Included here is one TCR beta chain sequence, with context. Described time point: persistent/refractory GD, antithyroid drugs over 5 years with positive TRAb. Isolated PBMC RNA provided the starting material for the TCR library. The source of the sample is a study of regulatory T cells in long-lasting Graves disease. Deletions cut 2 bases from V and 3 bases from J, with 11 bases between. The CDR3 is 16 residues long. Germline V gene data show CDR1 as MNHEY and CDR2 as SMNVEV (reference sequence). HTBI primers from iRepertoire and Arm-PCR of CDR3 regions yielded the TCR beta libraries. TCRdb processed the multiplex PCR reads anew with MiXCR; each CDR3 protein has one entry. The profile shows some 300,000 distinct CDR3 sequences, around 23% of them singletons.

Material: peripheral blood mononuclear cells (PBMCs), obtained when the disease was refractory, from a patient treated with antithyroid drugs. This clonotype was obtained from a female donor with Graves disease. The V and J genes are TRBV27 and TRBJ1-6, with D tentatively TRBD1 (5 bases). Here the CDR3 reads CASSLQGELYNSPLHF. Written as DNA, the CDR3 is TGTGCCAGCAGTTTACAGGGTGAACTCTATAATTCACCCCTCCACTTT.